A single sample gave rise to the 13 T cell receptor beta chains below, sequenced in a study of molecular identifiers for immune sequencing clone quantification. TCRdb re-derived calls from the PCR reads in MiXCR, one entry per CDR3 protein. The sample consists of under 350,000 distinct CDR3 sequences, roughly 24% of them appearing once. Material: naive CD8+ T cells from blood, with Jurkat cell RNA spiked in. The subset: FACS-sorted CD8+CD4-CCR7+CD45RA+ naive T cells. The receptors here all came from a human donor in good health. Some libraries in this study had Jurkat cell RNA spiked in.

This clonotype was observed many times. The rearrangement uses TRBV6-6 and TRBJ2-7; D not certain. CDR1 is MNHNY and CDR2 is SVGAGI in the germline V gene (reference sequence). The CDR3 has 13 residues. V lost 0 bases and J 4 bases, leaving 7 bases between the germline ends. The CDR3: CASSYSMGYEQYF. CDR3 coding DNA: TGTGCCAGCAGTTACTCTATGGGTTACGAGCAGTACTTC.

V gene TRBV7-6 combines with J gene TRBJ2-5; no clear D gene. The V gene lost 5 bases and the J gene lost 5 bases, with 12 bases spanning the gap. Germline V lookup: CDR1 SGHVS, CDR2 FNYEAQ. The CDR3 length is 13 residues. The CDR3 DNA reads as TGTGCCAGCAGCCTCAGTCTCGGGGAGACCCAGTACTTC. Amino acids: CASSLSLGETQYF.

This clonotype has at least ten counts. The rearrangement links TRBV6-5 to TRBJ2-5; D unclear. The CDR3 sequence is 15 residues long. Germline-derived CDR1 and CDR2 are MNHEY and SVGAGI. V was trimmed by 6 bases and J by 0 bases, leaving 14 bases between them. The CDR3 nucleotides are TGTGCCAGCAGACGCCACTTACTGTACCAAGAGACCCAGTACTTC. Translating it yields CASRRHLLYQETQYF.

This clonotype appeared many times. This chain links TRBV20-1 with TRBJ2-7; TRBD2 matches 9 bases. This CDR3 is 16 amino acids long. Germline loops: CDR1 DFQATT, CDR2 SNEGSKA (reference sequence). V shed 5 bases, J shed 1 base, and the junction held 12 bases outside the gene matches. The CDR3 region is CSASPMLAGVSYEQYF. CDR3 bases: TGCAGTGCTTCTCCGATGTTAGCGGGGGTATCCTACGAGCAGTACTTC.

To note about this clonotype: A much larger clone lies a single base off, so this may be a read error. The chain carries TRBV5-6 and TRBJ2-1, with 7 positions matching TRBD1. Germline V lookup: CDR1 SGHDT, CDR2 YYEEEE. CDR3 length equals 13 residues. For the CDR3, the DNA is TGTGCCAGCAGCTCAGGAAGGGGGCTTGAGCAGTCCTTC. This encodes CASSSGRGLEQSF.

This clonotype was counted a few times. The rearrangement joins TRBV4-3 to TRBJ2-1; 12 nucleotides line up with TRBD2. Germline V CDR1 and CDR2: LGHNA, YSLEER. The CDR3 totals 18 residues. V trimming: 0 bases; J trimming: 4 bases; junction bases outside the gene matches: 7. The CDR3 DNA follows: TGCGCCAGCAGCCAAGATCGGGTGACTAGCGGGAGATACAATGAGCAGTTCTTC. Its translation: CASSQDRVTSGRYNEQFF.

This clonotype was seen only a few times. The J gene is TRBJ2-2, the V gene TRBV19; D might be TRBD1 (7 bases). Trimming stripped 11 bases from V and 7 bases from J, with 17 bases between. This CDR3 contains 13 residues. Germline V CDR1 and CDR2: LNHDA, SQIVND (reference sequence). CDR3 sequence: CAGRQGGFGELFF. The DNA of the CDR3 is TGTGCCGGGCGGCAGGGGGGTTTCGGGGAGCTGTTTTTT. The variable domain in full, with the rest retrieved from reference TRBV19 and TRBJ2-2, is DGGITQSPKYLFRKEGQNVTLSCEQNLNHDAMYWYRQDPGQGLRLIYYSQIVNDFQKGDIAEGYSVSREKKESFPLTVTSAQKNPTAFYLCAGRQGGFGELFFGEGSRLTVL.

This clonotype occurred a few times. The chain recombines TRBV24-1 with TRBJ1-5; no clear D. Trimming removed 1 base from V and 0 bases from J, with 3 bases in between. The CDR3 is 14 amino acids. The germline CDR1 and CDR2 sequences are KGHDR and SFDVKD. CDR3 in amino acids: CATSDLSSNQPQHF. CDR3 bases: TGTGCCACCAGTGATTTATCTAGCAATCAGCCCCAGCATTTT.

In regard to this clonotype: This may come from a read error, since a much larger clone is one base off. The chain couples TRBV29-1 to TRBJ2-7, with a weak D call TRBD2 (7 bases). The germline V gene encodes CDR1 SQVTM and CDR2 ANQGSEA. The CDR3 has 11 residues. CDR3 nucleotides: TGCAGCGTTGAAGGGGAGGGGGTGGAGTGCTTC. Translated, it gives CSVEGEGVECF.

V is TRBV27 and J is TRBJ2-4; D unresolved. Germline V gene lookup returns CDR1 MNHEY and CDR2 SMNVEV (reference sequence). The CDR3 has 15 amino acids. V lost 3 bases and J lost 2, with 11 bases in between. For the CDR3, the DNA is TGTGCCAGCAGTTTTGGGCGGCCTACCAAAAACATTCAGTACTTC. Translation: CASSFGRPTKNIQYF.

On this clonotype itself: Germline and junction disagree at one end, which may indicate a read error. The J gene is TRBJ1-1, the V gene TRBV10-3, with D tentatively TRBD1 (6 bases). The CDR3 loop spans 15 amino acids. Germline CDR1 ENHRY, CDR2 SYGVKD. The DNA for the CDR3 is TGTGCTATCAGTGAACGGACAGATATGAACACTGAAGCTTTCTTT. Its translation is CAISERTDMNTEAFF.

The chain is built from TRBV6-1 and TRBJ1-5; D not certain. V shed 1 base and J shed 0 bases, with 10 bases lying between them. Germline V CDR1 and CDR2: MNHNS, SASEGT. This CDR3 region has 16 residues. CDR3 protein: CASSEGLLYSNQPQHF. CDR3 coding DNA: TGTGCCAGCAGTGAAGGCCTTCTCTATAGCAATCAGCCCCAGCATTTT.

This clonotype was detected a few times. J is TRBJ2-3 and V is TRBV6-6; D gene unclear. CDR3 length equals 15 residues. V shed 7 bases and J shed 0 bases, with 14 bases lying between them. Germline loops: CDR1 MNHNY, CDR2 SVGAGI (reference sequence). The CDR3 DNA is TGTGCCAGCACCCACTGGGTTGCTAGCACAGATACGCAGTATTTT. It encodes CASTHWVASTDTQYF.